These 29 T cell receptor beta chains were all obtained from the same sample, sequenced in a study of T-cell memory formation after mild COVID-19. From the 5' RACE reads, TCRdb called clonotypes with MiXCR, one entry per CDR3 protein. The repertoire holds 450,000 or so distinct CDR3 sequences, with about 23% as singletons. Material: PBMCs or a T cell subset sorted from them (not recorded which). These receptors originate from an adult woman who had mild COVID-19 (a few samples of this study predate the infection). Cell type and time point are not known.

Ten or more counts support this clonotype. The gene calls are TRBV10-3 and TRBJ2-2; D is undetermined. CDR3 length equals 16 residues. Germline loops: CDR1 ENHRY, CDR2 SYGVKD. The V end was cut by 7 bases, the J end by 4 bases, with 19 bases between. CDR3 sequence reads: CAITRTLRGSTGELFF. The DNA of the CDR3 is TGTGCCATCACCCGCACATTACGTGGGTCCACCGGGGAGCTGTTTTTT.

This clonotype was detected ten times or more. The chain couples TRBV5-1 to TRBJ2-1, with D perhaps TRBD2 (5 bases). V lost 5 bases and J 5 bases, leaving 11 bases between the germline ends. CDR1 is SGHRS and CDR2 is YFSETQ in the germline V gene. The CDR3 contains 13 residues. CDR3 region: CASSRSRDNEQFF. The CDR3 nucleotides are TGCGCCAGCAGTCGGTCGAGGGACAATGAGCAGTTCTTC.

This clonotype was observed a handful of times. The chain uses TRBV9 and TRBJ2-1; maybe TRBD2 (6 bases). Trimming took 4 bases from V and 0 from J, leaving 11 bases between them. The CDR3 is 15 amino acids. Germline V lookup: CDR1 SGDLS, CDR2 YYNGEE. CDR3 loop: CASSLGGDSYNEQFF. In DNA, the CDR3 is TGTGCCAGCAGCCTCGGGGGTGACTCCTACAATGAGCAGTTCTTC.

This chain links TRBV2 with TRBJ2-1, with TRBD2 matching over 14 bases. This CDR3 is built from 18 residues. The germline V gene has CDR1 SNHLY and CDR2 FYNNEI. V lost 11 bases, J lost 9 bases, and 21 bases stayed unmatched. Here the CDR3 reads CALQEGAETSGRGVEQFF. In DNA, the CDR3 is TGTGCCCTTCAGGAGGGGGCAGAGACTAGCGGGAGGGGAGTTGAGCAGTTCTTC. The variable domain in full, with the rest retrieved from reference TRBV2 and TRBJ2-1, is EPEVTQTPSHQVTQMGQEVILRCVPISNHLYFYWYRQILGQKVEFLVSFYNNEISEKSEIFDDQFSVERPDGSNFTLKIRSTKLEDSAMYFCALQEGAETSGRGVEQFFGPGTRLTVL.

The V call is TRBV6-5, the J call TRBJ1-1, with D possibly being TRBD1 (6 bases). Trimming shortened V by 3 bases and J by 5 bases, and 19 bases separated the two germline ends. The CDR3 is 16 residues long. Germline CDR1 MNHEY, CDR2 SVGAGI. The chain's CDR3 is CASSYALQGSGTEAFF. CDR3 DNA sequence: TGTGCCAGCAGTTATGCCCTCCAGGGGAGTGGGACTGAAGCTTTCTTT.

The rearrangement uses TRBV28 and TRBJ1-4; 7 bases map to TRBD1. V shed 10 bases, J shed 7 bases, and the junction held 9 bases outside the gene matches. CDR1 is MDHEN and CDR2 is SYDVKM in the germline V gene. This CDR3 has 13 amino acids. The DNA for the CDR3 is TGTGCCAAAGAGGGGGCTCGCGGTGAAAAACTGTTTTTT. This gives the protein CAKEGARGEKLFF.

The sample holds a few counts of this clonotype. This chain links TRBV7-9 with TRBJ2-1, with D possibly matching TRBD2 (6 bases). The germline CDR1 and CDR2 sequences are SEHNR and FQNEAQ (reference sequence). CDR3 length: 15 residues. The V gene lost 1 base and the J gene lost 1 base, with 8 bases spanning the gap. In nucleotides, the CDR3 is TGTGCCAGCAGCTTAGTTGGGAGGTCCTACAATGAGCAGTTCTTC. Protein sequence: CASSLVGRSYNEQFF.

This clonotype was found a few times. In nucleotides, the CDR3 is TGTGCCAGCAGCCAAAGCCTAGCGATCGGGGAGCTGTTTTTT. This encodes CASSQSLAIGELFF. The chain links TRBV3-1 to TRBJ2-2; possibly TRBD2 for D (6 bases). The CDR3 contains 14 residues. Trimming pared 2 bases from V and 7 bases from J, leaving 11 bases between. The germline V gene has CDR1 LGHDT and CDR2 YNNKEL (reference sequence). The full variable domain, completed using reference TRBV3-1 and TRBJ2-2, is DTAVSQTPKYLVTQMGNDKSIKCEQNLGHDTMYWYKQDSKKFLKIMFSYNNKELIINETVPNRFSPKSPDKAHLNLHINSLELGDSAVYFCASSQSLAIGELFFGEGSRLTVL.

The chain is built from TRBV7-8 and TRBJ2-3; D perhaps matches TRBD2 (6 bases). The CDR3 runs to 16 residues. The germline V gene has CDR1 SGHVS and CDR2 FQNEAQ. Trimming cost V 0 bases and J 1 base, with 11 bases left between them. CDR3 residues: CASSLAPRRGTDTQYF. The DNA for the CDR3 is TGTGCCAGCAGCTTAGCGCCCAGGAGGGGCACAGATACGCAGTATTTT.

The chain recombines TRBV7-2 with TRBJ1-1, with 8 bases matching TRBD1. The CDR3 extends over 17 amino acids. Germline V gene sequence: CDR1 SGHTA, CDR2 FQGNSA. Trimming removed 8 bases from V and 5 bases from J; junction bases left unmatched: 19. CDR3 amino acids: CASFQGGTGKLGTEAFF. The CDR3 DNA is TGTGCCAGCTTCCAGGGCGGGACAGGCAAATTGGGAACTGAAGCTTTCTTT.

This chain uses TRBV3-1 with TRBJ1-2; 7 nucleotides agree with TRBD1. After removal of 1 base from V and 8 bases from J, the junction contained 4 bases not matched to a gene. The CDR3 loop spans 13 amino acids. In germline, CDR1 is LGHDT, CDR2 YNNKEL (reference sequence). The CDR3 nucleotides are TGTGCCAGCAGCCAAGGACTGACAGGGGGCTACACCTTC. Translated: CASSQGLTGGYTF.

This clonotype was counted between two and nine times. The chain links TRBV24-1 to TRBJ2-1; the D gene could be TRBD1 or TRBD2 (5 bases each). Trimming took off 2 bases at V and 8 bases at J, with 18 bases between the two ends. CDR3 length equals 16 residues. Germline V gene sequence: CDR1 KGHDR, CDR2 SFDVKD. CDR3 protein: CATSDWSAGSKDEQFF. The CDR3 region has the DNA TGTGCCACCAGTGATTGGTCGGCAGGGAGTAAGGATGAGCAGTTCTTC.

Written as DNA, the CDR3 is TGCAGCGTTGGGCAGGGACTCGAGCAGTACTTC. This gives the protein CSVGQGLEQYF. The chain combines TRBV29-1 with TRBJ2-7; possibly TRBD2 for D (6 bases). Germline V lookup: CDR1 SQVTM, CDR2 ANQGSEA. The V end was cut by 4 bases, the J end by 6 bases, with 10 bases between. This CDR3 contains 11 residues.

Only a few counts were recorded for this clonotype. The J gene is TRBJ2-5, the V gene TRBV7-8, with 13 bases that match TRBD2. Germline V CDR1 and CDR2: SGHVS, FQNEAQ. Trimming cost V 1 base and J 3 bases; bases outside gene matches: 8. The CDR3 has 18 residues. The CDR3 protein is CASSLVLLAGGKKETQYF. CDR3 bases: TGTGCCAGCAGCTTAGTTCTACTAGCGGGAGGGAAAAAAGAGACCCAGTACTTC.

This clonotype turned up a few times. The CDR3 bases are TGTGCCAGTAGTATCCCTAGGCGGAACTATGGCTACACCTTC. This translates into CASSIPRRNYGYTF. V and J are TRBV19 and TRBJ1-2; D remains ambiguous. V gave up 3 bases and J gave up 2 bases, with 10 bases separating them. CDR1 LNHDA and CDR2 SQIVND come from the germline V gene (reference sequence). This CDR3 is built from 14 residues.

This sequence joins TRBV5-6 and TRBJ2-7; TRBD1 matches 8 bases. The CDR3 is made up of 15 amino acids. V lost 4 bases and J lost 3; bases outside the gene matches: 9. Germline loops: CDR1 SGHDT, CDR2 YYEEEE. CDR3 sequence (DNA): TGTGCCAGCAGCCCCGACAGGGGAATTGGCTACGAGCAGTACTTC. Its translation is CASSPDRGIGYEQYF.

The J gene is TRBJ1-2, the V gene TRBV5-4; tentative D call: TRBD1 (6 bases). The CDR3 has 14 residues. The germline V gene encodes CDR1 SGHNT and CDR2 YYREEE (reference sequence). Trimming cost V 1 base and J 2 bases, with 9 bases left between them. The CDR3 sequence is CASSLRTENYGYTF. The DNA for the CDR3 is TGTGCCAGCAGCTTGAGGACAGAGAACTATGGCTACACCTTC.

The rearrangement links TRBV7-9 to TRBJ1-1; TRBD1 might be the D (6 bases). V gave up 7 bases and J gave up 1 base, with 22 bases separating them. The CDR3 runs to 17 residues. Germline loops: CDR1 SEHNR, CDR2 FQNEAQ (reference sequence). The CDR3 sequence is CASNPHPGEYGNTEAFF. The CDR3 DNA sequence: TGTGCCAGCAACCCACATCCAGGGGAATATGGGAACACTGAAGCTTTCTTT. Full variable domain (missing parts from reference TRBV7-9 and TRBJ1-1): DTGVSQNPRHKITKRGQNVTFRCDPISEHNRLYWYRQTLGQGPEFLTYFQNEAQLEKSRLLSDRFSAERPKGSFSTLEIQRTEQGDSAMYLCASNPHPGEYGNTEAFFGQGTRLTVV.

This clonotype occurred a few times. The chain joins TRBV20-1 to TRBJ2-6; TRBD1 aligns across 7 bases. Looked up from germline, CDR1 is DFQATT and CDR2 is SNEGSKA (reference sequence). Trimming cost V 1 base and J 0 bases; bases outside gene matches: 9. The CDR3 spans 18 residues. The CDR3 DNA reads TGCAGTGCTAGAGTCCCGGGACAGAGCCACTCTGGGGCCAACGTCCTGACTTTC. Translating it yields CSARVPGQSHSGANVLTF.

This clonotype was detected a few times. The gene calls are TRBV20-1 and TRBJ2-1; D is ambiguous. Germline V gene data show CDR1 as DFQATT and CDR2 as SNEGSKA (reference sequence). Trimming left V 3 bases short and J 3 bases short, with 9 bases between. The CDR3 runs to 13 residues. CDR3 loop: CSARELNYNEQFF. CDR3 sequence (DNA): TGCAGTGCTAGGGAGCTTAACTACAATGAGCAGTTCTTC.

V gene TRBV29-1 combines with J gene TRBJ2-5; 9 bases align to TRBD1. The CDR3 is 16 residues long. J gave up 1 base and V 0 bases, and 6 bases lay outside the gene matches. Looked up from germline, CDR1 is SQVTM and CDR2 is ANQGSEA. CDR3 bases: TGCAGCGTTGAAGAGGGGACAGGGTTAGGCCAAGAGACCCAGTACTTC. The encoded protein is CSVEEGTGLGQETQYF.

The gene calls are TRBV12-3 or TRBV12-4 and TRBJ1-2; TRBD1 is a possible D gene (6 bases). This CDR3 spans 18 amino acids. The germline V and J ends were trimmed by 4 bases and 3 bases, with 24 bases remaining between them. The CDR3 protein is CASSSWGLRGPRDYGYTF. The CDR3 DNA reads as TGTGCCAGCAGTTCCTGGGGCCTTCGGGGGCCCCGTGACTATGGCTACACCTTC.

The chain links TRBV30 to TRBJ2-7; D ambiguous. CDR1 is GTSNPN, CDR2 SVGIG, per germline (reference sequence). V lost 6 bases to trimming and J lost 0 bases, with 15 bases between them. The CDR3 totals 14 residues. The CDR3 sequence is CACPVVTSSYEQYF. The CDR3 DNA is TGTGCCTGTCCCGTGGTGACATCCTCCTACGAGCAGTACTTC.

In nucleotides, the CDR3 is TGTGCCAGCAGTAAGAGTGACAGAGCTAACTATGGCTACACCTTC. Its translation: CASSKSDRANYGYTF. This chain links TRBV12-3 or TRBV12-4 with TRBJ1-2; a weak D match, TRBD1 (5 bases). The CDR3 has 15 amino acids. V was cut by 5 bases and J by 0 bases, with 13 bases left in between.

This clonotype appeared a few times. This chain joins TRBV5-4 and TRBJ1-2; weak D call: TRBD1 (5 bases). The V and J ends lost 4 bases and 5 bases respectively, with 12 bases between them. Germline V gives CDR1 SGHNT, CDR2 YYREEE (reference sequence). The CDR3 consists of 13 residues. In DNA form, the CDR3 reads TGTGCCAGCAGCCGGGACCGAACTTATGGCTACACCTTC. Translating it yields CASSRDRTYGYTF.

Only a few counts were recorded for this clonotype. The CDR3 coding sequence is TGTGCCAGCAGCCCACTGGGACCTCTCGAGCAGTACTTC. Amino acids: CASSPLGPLEQYF. The chain uses TRBV7-9 and TRBJ2-7; either TRBD1 or TRBD2 may fit D (5 bases each). The CDR3 extends over 13 amino acids. The germline gives CDR1 SEHNR, CDR2 FQNEAQ (reference sequence). With 5 bases removed from V and 6 bases from J, the gap between germline ends came to 14 bases.

This CDR3 reads CSATDDITYEQYF. CDR3 in DNA: TGCAGTGCTACCGATGACATAACCTACGAGCAGTACTTC. This sequence joins TRBV20-1 and TRBJ2-7, with no clear D. Trimming cost V 4 bases and J 2 bases, with 12 bases left between them. CDR1 DFQATT and CDR2 SNEGSKA come from the germline V gene (reference sequence). The CDR3 runs to 13 residues.

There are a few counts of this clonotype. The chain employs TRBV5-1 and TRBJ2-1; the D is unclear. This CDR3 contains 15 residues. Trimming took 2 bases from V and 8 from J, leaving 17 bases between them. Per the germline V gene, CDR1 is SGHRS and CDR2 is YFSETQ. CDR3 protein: CASSLTGLTGDEQFF. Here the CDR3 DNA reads TGCGCCAGCAGCTTAACGGGCCTAACTGGGGATGAGCAGTTCTTC.

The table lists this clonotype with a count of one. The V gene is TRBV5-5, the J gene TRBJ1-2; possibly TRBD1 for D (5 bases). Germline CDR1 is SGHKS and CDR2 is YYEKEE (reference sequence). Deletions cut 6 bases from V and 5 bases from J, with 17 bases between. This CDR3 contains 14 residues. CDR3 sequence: CASTLGTEWYGYTF. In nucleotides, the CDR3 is TGTGCCAGCACCTTAGGGACCGAATGGTATGGCTACACCTTC.